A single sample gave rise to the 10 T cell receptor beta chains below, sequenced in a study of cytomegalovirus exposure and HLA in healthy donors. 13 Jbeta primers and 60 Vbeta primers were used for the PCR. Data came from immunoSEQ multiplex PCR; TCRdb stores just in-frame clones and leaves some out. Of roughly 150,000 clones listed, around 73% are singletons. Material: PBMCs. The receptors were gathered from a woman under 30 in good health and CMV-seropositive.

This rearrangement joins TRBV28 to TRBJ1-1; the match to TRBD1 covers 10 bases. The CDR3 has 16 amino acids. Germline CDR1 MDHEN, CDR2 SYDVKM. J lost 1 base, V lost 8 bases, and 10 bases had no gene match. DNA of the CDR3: TGTGCCAGCCGAGGGGACAGGGGTCCCTCGAACACTGAAGCTTTCTTT. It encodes CASRGDRGPSNTEAFF.

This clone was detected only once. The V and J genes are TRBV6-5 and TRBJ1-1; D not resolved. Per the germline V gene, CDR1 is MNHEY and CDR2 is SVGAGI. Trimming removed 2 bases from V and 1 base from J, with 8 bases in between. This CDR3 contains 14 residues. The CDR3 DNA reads TGTGCCAGCAGTTACGGAGCGGCGAACACTGAAGCTTTCTTT. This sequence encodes CASSYGAANTEAFF.

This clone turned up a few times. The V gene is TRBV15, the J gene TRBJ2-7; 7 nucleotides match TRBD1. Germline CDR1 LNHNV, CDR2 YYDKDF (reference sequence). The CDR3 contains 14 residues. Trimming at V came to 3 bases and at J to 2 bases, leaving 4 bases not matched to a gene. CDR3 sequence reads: CATSRGTATYEQYF. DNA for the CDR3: TGTGCCACCAGCAGGGGGACAGCTACCTACGAGCAGTACTTC.

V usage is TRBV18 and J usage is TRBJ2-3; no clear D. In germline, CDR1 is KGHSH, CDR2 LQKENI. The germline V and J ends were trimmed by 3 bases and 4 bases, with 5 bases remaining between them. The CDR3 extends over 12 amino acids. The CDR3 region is CASSPPSDTQYF. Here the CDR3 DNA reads TGTGCCAGCTCACCTCCATCAGATACGCAGTATTTT.

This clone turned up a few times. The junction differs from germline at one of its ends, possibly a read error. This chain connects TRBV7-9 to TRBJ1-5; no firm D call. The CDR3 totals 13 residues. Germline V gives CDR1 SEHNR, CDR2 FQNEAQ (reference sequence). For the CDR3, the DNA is TGCGCCAGCAGCCCCGGGAGCAATCAGCCCCAGCATTTT. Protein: CASSPGSNQPQHF.

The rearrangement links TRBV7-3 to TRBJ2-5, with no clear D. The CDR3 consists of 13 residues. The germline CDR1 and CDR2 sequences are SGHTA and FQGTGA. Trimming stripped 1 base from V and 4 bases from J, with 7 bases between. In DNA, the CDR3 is TGTGCCAGCAGCTTAAGGTCAGGAGAGACCCAGTACTTC. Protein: CASSLRSGETQYF.

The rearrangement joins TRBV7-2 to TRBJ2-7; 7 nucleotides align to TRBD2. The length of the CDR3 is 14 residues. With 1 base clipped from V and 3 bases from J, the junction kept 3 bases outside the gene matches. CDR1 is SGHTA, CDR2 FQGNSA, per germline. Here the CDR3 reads CASSLDGTNYEQYF. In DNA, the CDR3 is TGTGCCAGCAGCTTAGATGGGACTAACTACGAGCAGTACTTC.

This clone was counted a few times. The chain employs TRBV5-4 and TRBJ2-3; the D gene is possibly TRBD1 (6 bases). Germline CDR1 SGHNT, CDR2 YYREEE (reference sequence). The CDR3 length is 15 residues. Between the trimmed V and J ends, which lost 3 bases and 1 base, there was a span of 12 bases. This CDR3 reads CASSSYRDGTDTQYF. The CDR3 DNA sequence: TGTGCCAGCAGCTCCTACAGGGACGGCACAGATACGCAGTATTTT.

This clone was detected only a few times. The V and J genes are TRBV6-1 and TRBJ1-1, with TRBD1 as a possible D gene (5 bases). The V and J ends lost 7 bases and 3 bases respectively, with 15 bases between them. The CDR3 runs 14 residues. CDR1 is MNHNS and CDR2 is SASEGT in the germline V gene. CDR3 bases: TGTGCCAGCAACTCGTATGGAGGGGACACTGAAGCTTTCTTT. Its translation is CASNSYGGDTEAFF.

CDR3 nucleotides: TGTGCCAGCAGCTTAGGCGGTCTAGCGGGATACACAGATACGCAGTATTTT. This encodes CASSLGGLAGYTDTQYF. V gene TRBV13 combines with J gene TRBJ2-3; 9 bases line up with TRBD2. V was pared by 0 bases and J by 2 bases, with 6 bases of the junction left unmatched. This CDR3 has 17 amino acids. Germline loops: CDR1 PRHDT, CDR2 FYEKMQ (reference sequence).